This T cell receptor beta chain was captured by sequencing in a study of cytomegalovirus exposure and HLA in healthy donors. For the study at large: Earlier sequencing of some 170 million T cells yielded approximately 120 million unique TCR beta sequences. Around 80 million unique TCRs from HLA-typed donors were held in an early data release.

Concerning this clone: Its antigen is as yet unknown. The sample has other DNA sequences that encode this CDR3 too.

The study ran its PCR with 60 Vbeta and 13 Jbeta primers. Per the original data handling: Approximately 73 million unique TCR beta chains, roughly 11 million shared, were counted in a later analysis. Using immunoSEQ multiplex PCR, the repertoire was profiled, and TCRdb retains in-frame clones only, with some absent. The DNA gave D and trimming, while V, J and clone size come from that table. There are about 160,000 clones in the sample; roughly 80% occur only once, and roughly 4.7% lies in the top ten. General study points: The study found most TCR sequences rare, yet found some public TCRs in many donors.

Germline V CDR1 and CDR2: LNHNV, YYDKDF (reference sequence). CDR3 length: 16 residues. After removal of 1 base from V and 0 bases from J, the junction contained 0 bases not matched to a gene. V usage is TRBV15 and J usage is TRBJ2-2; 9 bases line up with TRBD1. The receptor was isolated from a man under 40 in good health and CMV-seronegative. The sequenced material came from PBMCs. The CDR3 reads CATSRGTGANTGELFF. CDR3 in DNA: TGTGCCACCAGCAGAGGGACAGGGGCGAACACCGGGGAGCTGTTTTTT.